These T cell receptor beta chains were read from a single sample in a study of identical twins. TCRdb re-called the 5' RACE reads with MiXCR, one entry per CDR3 protein. Of over 200,000 distinct CDR3 sequences listed, roughly 9.4% are singletons. Sample: memory (CD45RO+) T cells sorted from blood. The receptors derive from a young woman in good health. CDR3s include the opening cysteine and the closing phenylalanine or tryptophan. D genes are given only for firm matches. Only part of the rows carry a size: once, few, many, or a class if the clone is expanded.

J gene,D gene,clone size,V gene,CDR3 length,CDR3 protein,CDR3 DNA
TRBJ1-1,TRBD1,.,TRBV20-1,12,CSVWTGNTEAFF,TGCAGTGTATGGACAGGGAACACTGAAGCTTTCTTT
TRBJ2-5,TRBD1,.,TRBV7-2,14,CASSLRTGQETQYF,TGTGCCAGCAGCCTCCGGACAGGGCAAGAGACCCAGTACTTC
TRBJ2-4,.,.,TRBV4-2,15,CASSQSRGDGDIQYF,TGTGCCAGCAGCCAATCCAGGGGGGATGGTGACATTCAGTACTTC
TRBJ1-2,.,.,TRBV10-3,13,CAISGQGNYGYTF,TGTGCCATCAGTGGGCAGGGGAACTATGGCTACACCTTC
TRBJ2-7,.,few,TRBV20-1,13,CSAGGWVGYEQYF,TGCAGTGCGGGAGGCTGGGTGGGCTACGAGCAGTACTTC
TRBJ2-2,.,few,TRBV7-2,15,CASSTGTVWAGELFF,TGTGCCAGCAGCACCGGGACCGTCTGGGCCGGGGAGCTGTTTTTT
TRBJ1-1,.,.,TRBV20-1,12,CSAYQTGIEAFF,TGCAGTGCTTACCAAACTGGAATTGAAGCTTTCTTT
TRBJ2-3,.,.,TRBV27,14,CASSLSDGISSQYF,TGTGCCAGCAGTTTATCCGACGGTATAAGCTCGCAGTATTTT
TRBJ1-1,.,.,TRBV11-2,12,CASSSLVAEAFF,TGTGCCAGCAGCTCCCTGGTTGCTGAAGCTTTCTTT
TRBJ1-1,TRBD1,few,TRBV29-1,12,CSVDLDRGRAFF,TGCAGCGTTGACTTGGACAGGGGGCGTGCTTTCTTT
TRBJ2-7,.,many,TRBV7-2,15,CASSSYSAKLYEQYF,TGTGCCAGCAGCTCTTATAGCGCCAAACTCTACGAGCAGTACTTC
TRBJ2-7,.,few,TRBV15,18,CATSRDVWTVGSSYEQYF,TGTGCCACCAGCAGAGATGTGTGGACGGTGGGGAGCTCCTACGAGCAGTACTTC
TRBJ1-3,.,few,TRBV10-3,12,CAISDFGSTIYF,TGTGCCATCAGTGATTTCGGAAGCACCATATATTTT
TRBJ2-1,.,many,TRBV20-1,13,CSARDGRNNEQFF,TGCAGTGCTAGAGATGGCAGGAACAATGAGCAGTTCTTC
TRBJ1-6,.,few,TRBV20-1,17,CCARDDRGTHARGPLHF,TGCTGTGCTAGAGATGATCGAGGGACGCACGCTCGGGGACCCCTCCACTTT
TRBJ2-2,TRBD2,.,TRBV6-1,16,CASSRSGGRDTGELFF,TGTGCCAGCAGTCGAAGCGGGGGACGAGATACCGGGGAGCTGTTTTTT
TRBJ2-1,TRBD2,many,TRBV29-1,13,CSVGRSSYNEQFF,TGCAGCGTCGGGAGGAGCTCCTACAATGAGCAGTTCTTC
TRBJ1-1,TRBD1,.,TRBV6-2/TRBV6-3,15,CASSYGTGELAEAFF,TGTGCCAGCAGTTACGGGACAGGCGAGTTGGCTGAAGCTTTCTTT
TRBJ2-3,TRBD2,many,TRBV5-1,17,CASSLAVAGGWADTQYF,TGCGCCAGCAGCTTGGCCGTAGCGGGAGGATGGGCAGATACGCAGTATTTT
TRBJ2-5,TRBD2,few,TRBV10-3,18,CAISGVGTSGGNEETQYF,TGTGCCATCAGTGGGGTCGGGACTAGCGGGGGGAACGAAGAGACCCAGTACTTC
TRBJ2-7,.,few,TRBV10-3,15,CAISVLDGIVYEQYF,TGTGCCATCAGTGTGTTAGACGGGATCGTCTACGAGCAGTACTTC
TRBJ1-1,.,.,TRBV5-1,15,CASSFKRGGNTEAFF,TGCGCCAGCAGCTTCAAAAGGGGCGGGAACACTGAAGCTTTCTTT
TRBJ2-7,TRBD1,.,TRBV2,12,CASSAQGAGQYF,TGTGCCAGCAGTGCACAGGGGGCTGGGCAGTACTTC
TRBJ2-3,TRBD2,.,TRBV11-2,21,CASSLEAGGGAPLTLTDTQYF,TGTGCCAGCAGCTTAGAGGCCGGCGGGGGAGCACCCCTAACGCTAACAGATACGCAGTATTTT
TRBJ1-3,.,many,TRBV12-3/TRBV12-4,14,CASSTLGSGNTIYF,TGTGCCAGCAGTACATTGGGCTCTGGAAACACCATATATTTT
TRBJ2-3,.,many,TRBV4-1,13,CASSQDTTDTQYF,TGCGCCAGCAGCCAAGATACAACAGATACGCAGTATTTT
TRBJ1-1,.,few,TRBV5-1,12,CASSSDRREAFF,TGCGCCAGCAGCTCCGACCGGAGGGAAGCTTTCTTT
TRBJ1-2,TRBD1,few,TRBV4-3,15,CASSQARGGNYGYTF,TGCGCCAGCAGCCAAGCGCGAGGGGGCAACTATGGCTACACCTTC
TRBJ1-1,.,.,TRBV7-9,11,CASSLVREAFF,TGTGCCAGCAGCTTAGTTCGTGAAGCTTTCTTT
TRBJ2-1,TRBD1,.,TRBV6-2/TRBV6-3,14,CASSNRDSYNEQFF,TGTGCCAGCAGTAACCGGGACAGCTACAATGAGCAGTTCTTC
TRBJ1-5,.,few,TRBV7-2,16,CASSLARSASYQPQHF,TGTGCCAGCAGCTTAGCCAGGTCAGCCTCTTATCAGCCCCAGCATTTT
TRBJ1-2,.,.,TRBV10-2,14,CASSPDRRGYGYTF,TGCGCCAGCAGCCCGGACAGACGGGGCTATGGCTACACCTTC
TRBJ2-7,TRBD1,.,TRBV10-2,15,CASRVGGQGPYEQYF,TGCGCCAGCAGAGTAGGGGGACAGGGACCCTACGAGCAGTACTTC
TRBJ2-5,.,.,TRBV15,15,CATSRDAAVRETQYF,TGTGCCACCAGCAGAGATGCGGCGGTAAGAGAGACCCAGTACTTC
TRBJ2-7,TRBD2,few,TRBV4-2,15,CASSHILAGVYEQYF,TGTGCCAGCAGCCATATACTAGCGGGGGTCTACGAGCAGTACTTC
TRBJ2-1,.,many,TRBV20-1,14,CSARESHWGNEQFF,TGCAGTGCTAGGGAGTCCCACTGGGGCAATGAGCAGTTCTTC
TRBJ2-2,TRBD2,many,TRBV5-1,16,CASSFPAGINTGELFF,TGCGCCAGCAGCTTCCCAGCGGGGATTAACACCGGGGAGCTGTTTTTT
TRBJ2-1,TRBD2,.,TRBV24-1,17,CATSDLRWTSAYNEQFF,TGTGCCACCAGTGATTTGCGATGGACTAGTGCCTACAATGAGCAGTTCTTC
TRBJ1-6,.,.,TRBV20-1,14,CSAQRGTDNSPLHF,TGCAGTGCCCAACGAGGGACGGATAATTCACCCCTCCACTTT
TRBJ2-2,.,few,TRBV20-1,12,CRALGGTGELFF,TGCAGAGCTCTAGGGGGCACCGGGGAGCTGTTTTTT
TRBJ1-2,.,many,TRBV7-9,15,CASSSKDPVNYGYTF,TGTGCCAGCAGCTCAAAAGATCCAGTTAACTATGGCTACACCTTC
TRBJ2-3,.,many,TRBV20-1,14,CSASIRGATDTQYF,TGCAGTGCTAGTATTCGGGGGGCAACAGATACGCAGTATTTT
TRBJ2-1,.,few,TRBV4-1,15,CASSQGGRVTSEQFF,TGCGCCAGCAGCCAAGGGGGTAGGGTGACATCTGAGCAGTTCTTC
TRBJ2-7,TRBD2,many,TRBV10-2,14,CASSELLAGGEQYF,TGCGCCAGCAGTGAGCTACTAGCGGGAGGCGAGCAGTACTTC
TRBJ1-2,.,few,TRBV6-5,11,CASSNRYGYTF,TGTGCCAGCAGTAACCGGTATGGCTACACCTTC
TRBJ1-6,TRBD1,few,TRBV20-1,13,CSAVGQGNSPLHF,TGCAGTGCCGTGGGACAGGGAAATTCACCCCTCCACTTT
TRBJ2-1,TRBD2,few,TRBV9,16,CASSPRGTSGYNEQFF,TGTGCCAGCAGCCCCCGGGGGACTAGCGGATACAATGAGCAGTTCTTC
TRBJ2-7,.,few,TRBV10-3,13,CAISEGLAFEQYF,TGTGCCATCAGTGAGGGGCTAGCGTTCGAGCAGTACTTC
TRBJ1-4,.,few,TRBV20-1,10,CSAGGKKLFF,TGCAGTGCTGGCGGAAAAAAACTGTTTTTT
TRBJ1-5,.,many,TRBV12-3/TRBV12-4,12,CASSWRDQPQHF,TGTGCCAGCAGTTGGAGGGATCAGCCCCAGCATTTT
TRBJ2-1,TRBD2,few,TRBV6-4,19,CASSASPGDSGRRYNEQFF,TGTGCCAGCAGTGCCTCCCCGGGGGATAGCGGGAGACGCTACAATGAGCAGTTCTTC
TRBJ2-7,TRBD1,few,TRBV6-1,16,CASSVDPGQGVYEQYF,TGTGCCAGCAGTGTCGATCCGGGACAGGGCGTCTACGAGCAGTACTTC
TRBJ2-3,TRBD2,.,TRBV30,16,CAWSGLTSGASDTQYF,TGTGCCTGGAGTGGGCTGACTAGCGGGGCCTCAGATACGCAGTATTTT
TRBJ2-2,TRBD2,.,TRBV6-2/TRBV6-3,18,CASSYHGGRSWVQGELFF,TGTGCCAGCAGTTACCATGGCGGGAGATCATGGGTACAGGGGGAGCTGTTTTTT
TRBJ2-5,.,.,TRBV28,13,CASGVNSRETQYF,TGTGCCAGCGGGGTCAACTCAAGGGAGACCCAGTACTTC
TRBJ2-5,TRBD2,.,TRBV6-2/TRBV6-3,22,CASSYSKTDSGRDWVRQETQYF,TGTGCCAGCAGTTACTCCAAGACCGATAGCGGGAGGGACTGGGTGCGGCAAGAGACCCAGTACTTC
TRBJ2-5,.,few,TRBV7-2,13,CASSQTWGETQYF,TGTGCCAGCAGCCAGACTTGGGGGGAGACCCAGTACTTC
TRBJ2-4,.,few,TRBV27,17,CASSLRVVSLAKNIQYF,TGTGCCAGCAGTTTAAGAGTTGTGAGCCTAGCCAAAAACATTCAGTACTTC